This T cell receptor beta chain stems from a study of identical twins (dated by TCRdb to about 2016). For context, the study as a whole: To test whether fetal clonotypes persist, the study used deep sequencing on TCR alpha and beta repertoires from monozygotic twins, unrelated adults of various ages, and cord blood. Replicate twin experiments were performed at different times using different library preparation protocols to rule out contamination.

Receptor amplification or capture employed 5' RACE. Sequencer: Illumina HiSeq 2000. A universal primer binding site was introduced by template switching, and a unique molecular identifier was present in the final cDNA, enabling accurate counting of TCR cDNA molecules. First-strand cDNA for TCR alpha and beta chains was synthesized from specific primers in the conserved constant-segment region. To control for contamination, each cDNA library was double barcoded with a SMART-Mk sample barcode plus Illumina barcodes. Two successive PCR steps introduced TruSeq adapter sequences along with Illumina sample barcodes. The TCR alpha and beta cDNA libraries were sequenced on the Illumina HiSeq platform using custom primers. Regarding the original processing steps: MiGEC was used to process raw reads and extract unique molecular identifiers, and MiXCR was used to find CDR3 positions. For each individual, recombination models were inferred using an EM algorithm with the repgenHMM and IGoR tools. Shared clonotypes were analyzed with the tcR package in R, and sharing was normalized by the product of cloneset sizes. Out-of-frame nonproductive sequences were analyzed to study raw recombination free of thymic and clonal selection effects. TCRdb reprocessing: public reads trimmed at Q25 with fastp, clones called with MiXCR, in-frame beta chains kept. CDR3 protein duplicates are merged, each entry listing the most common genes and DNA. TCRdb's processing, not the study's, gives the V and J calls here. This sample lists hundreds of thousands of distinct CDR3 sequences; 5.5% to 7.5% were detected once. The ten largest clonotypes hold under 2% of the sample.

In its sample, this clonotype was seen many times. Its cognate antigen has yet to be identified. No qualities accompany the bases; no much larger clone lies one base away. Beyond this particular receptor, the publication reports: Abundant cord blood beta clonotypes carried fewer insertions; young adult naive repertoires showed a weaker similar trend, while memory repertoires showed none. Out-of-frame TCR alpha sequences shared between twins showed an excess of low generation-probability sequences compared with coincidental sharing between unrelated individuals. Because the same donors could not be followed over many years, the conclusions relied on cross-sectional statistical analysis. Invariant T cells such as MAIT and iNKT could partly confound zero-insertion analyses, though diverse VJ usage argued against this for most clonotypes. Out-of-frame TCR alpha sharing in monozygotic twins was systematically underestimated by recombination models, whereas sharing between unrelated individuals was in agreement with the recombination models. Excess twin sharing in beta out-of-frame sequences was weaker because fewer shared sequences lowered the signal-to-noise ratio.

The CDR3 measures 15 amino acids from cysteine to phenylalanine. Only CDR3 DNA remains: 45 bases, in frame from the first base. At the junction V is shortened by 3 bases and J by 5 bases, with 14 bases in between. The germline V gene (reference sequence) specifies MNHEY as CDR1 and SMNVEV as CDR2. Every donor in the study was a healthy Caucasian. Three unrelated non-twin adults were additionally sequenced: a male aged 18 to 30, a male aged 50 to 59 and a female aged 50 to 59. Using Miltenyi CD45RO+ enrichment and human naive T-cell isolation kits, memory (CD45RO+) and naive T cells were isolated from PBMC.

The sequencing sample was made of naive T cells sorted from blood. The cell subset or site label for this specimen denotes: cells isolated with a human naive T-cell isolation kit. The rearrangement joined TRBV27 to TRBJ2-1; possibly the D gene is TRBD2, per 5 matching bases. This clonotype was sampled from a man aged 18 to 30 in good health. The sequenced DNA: TGTGCCAGCAGTTTCCCTCGAGGGCCTAACAATGAGCAGTTCTTC. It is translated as CASSFPRGPNNEQFF.